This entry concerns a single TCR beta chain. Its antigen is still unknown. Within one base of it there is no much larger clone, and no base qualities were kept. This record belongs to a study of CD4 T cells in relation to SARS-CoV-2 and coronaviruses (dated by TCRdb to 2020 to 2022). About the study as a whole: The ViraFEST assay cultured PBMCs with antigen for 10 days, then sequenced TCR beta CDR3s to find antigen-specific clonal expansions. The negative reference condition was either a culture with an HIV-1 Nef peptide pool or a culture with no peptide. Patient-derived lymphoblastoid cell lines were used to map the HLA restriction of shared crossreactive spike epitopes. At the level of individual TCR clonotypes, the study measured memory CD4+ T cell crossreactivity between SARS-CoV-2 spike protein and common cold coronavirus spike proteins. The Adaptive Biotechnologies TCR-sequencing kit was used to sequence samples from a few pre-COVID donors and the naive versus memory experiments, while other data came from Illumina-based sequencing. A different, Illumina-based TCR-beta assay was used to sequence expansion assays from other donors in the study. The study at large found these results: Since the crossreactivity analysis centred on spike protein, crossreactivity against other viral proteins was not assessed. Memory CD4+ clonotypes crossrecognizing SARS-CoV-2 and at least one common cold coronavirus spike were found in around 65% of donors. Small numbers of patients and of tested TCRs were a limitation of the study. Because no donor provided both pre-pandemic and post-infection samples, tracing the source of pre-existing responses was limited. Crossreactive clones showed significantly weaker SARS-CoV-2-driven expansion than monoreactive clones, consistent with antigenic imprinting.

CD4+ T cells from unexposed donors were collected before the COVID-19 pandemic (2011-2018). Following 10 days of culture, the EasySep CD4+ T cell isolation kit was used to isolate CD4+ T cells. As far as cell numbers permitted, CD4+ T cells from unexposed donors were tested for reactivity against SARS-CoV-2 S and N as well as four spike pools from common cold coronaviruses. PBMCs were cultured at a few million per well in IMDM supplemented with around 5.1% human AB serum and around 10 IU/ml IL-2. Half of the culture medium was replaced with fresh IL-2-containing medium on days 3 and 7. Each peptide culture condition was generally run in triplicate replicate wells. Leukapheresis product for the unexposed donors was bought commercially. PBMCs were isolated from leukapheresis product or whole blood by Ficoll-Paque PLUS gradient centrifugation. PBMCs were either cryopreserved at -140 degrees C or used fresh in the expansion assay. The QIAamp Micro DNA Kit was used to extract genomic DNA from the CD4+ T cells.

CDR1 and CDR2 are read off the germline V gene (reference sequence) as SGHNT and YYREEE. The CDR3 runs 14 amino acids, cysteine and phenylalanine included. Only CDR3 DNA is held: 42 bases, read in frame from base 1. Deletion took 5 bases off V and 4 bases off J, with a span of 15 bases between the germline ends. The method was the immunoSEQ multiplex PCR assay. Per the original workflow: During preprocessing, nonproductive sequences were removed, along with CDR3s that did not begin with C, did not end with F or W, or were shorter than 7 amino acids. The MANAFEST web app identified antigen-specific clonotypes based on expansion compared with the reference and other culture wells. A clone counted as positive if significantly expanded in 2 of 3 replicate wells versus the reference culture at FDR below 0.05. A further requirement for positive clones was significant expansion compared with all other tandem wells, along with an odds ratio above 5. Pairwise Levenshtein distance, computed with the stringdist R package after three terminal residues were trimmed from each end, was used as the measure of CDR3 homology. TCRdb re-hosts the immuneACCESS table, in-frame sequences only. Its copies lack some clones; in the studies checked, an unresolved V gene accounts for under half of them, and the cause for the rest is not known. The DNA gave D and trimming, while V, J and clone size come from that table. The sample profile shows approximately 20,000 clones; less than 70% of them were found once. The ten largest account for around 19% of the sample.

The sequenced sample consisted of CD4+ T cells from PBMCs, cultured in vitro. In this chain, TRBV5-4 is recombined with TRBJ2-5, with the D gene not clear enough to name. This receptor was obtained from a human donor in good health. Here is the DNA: TGTGCCAGCAGTCTCGACCTAGATCCAGAGACCCAGTACTTC. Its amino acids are CASSLDLDPETQYF.